This T cell receptor beta chain originates from a study of cytomegalovirus exposure and HLA in healthy donors. Study-level points and caveats: The investigators catalogued 150 to 200 TCR beta chains as cytomegalovirus-associated. Through in vitro validation, a few CMV-associated chains were shown to be specific for CMV antigens.

The PCR ran on 60 Vbeta and 13 Jbeta primers. In the source study's methods: Later reanalysis found approximately 80 million unique TCR beta chains, roughly 9.9 million of them shared. Using immunoSEQ multiplex PCR, the repertoire was profiled, and TCRdb retains in-frame clones only, with some absent. The V and J calls and clone size come from that table; D and trimming were worked out from the DNA. The sample records about 170,000 clones, 82% being singletons. The CDR3 is 15 residues long. The V end lost 7 bases, the J end lost 1 base, and 14 bases lay between the germline ends. Germline V gene data show CDR1 as MNHNY and CDR2 as SVGAGI (reference sequence). Healthy people donating bone marrow made up the donors. Notes on this clone: Its antigen is undetermined.

V and J are TRBV6-6 and TRBJ1-3, with a tentative D call TRBD1 (5 bases). The sample was PBMCs. The receptor was derived from a girl aged 2-10 years in good health and CMV-seropositive. CDR3 sequence (DNA): TGTGCCAGCAATTCTCCCCAGGGTTCTGGAAACACCATATATTTT. This sequence encodes CASNSPQGSGNTIYF.